Each of the 13 T cell receptor beta chains below was sequenced from the same sample in a study. TCRdb reprocessed the RT-PCR reads via MiXCR and lists one record per CDR3 protein. The sample carries more than 550,000 distinct CDR3 sequences, 14% recorded once. Sequencing used memory CD4+ T cells from blood. The receptors stem from a female donor in good health, serving as a healthy control.

As regards this clonotype: Just one base apart from a much larger clone, this may be a read error. V is TRBV7-2 and J is TRBJ2-1; 9 bases agree with TRBD1. CDR1 and CDR2 from the germline V gene are SGHTA and FQGNSA. J gave up 7 bases and V 8 bases, and 9 bases lay outside the gene matches. The CDR3 covers 14 residues. The CDR3 DNA sequence: TGTGCCAGCGGCCCGGGACAGGGTGTGAATGAGCAGTTCTTC. As protein: CASGPGQGVNEQFF. Together with reference TRBV7-2 and TRBJ2-1, the CDR3 gives the full variable domain: GAGVSQSPSNKVTEKGKDVELRCDPISGHTALYWYRQSLGQGLEFLIYFQGNSAPDKSGLPSDRFSAERTGGSVSTLTIQRTQQEDSAVYLCASGPGQGVNEQFFGPGTRLTVL.

The chain joins TRBV20-1 to TRBJ1-5; possibly TRBD1 for D (6 bases). Germline V gene sequence: CDR1 DFQATT, CDR2 SNEGSKA (reference sequence). This CDR3 has 15 residues. Trimming cost V 7 bases and J 2 bases, with 18 bases left between them. The CDR3 DNA reads as TGCAGTGGTGAGGGGGGGGCTATGGGCAATCAGCCCCAGCATTTT. Protein sequence: CSGEGGAMGNQPQHF.

There are a few counts of this clonotype. The rearrangement uses TRBV20-1 and TRBJ2-1; maybe TRBD2 (6 bases). Trimming stripped 3 bases from V and 0 bases from J, with 15 bases between. This CDR3 is 16 amino acids long. From germline, CDR1 is DFQATT and CDR2 SNEGSKA (reference sequence). The CDR3 DNA reads as TGCAGTGCTAGCCCGGGGGAGGCCCACTCCTACAATGAGCAGTTCTTC. Protein: CSASPGEAHSYNEQFF.

This rearrangement joins TRBV24-1 to TRBJ2-3, with 8 bases lining up with TRBD1. From germline, CDR1 is KGHDR and CDR2 SFDVKD. This CDR3 is 13 amino acids long. The ends lost 8 bases at V and 3 bases at J; junction bases unmatched: 3. CDR3 coding DNA: TGTGCCACCAACGGACAGGGAACAGATACGCAGTATTTT. This encodes CATNGQGTDTQYF.

This clonotype showed up just a few times. V usage is TRBV5-1 and J usage is TRBJ2-5; 7 nucleotides match TRBD1. There are 15 residues in the CDR3. V dropped 0 bases and J dropped 4; count of bases not matched to a gene: 6. Per the germline V gene, CDR1 is SGHRS and CDR2 is YFSETQ. The CDR3 spells CASSLDGTVTETQYF. The CDR3 nucleotides are TGCGCCAGCAGCTTGGACGGGACAGTGACAGAGACCCAGTACTTC.

This clonotype has a count of ten or more. The J gene is TRBJ2-3, the V gene TRBV4-2; no reliable D call. This CDR3 has 15 residues. CDR1 is LGHNA and CDR2 is YNFKEQ in the germline V gene. Trimming left V 0 bases short and J 2 bases short, with 9 bases between. Here the CDR3 DNA reads TGTGCCAGCAGCCAAGATGGGCGATACACAGATACGCAGTATTTT. The encoded protein is CASSQDGRYTDTQYF.

This clonotype has a handful of counts. V is TRBV12-3 or TRBV12-4 and J is TRBJ1-2; the match to TRBD1 covers 10 bases. With V trimmed by 3 bases and J by 8 bases, 3 bases remained unmatched. CDR3 length: 13 residues. This chain's CDR3 is CASSFGDRGGYTF. The CDR3, as DNA: TGTGCCAGCAGTTTCGGGGACAGGGGCGGCTACACCTTC.

On this clonotype itself: A much larger clonotype is one base distant, so this may be a read error. The CDR3 bases are TGCGCCAGCAGATTGGGAGGGAACTCCTACAATGAGCAGTTCTTC. Translating gives CASRLGGNSYNEQFF. The chain links TRBV5-1 to TRBJ2-1; TRBD2 matches at 7 bases. This CDR3 spans 15 amino acids. CDR1 is SGHRS and CDR2 is YFSETQ in the germline V gene.

This clonotype has a handful of counts. This chain connects TRBV18 to TRBJ2-7, with D possibly matching TRBD2 (7 bases). The CDR3 has 16 residues. V was shortened by 5 bases and J by 3 bases, with 20 bases between the two germline ends. CDR1 is KGHSH, CDR2 LQKENI, per germline. Here the CDR3 DNA reads TGTGCCAGCTCATCGATTTTAGGGGAGGGGGACTACGAGCAGTACTTC. This translates into CASSSILGEGDYEQYF. The variable domain in full, completed from reference TRBV18 and TRBJ2-7, reads NAGVMQNPRHLVRRRGQEARLRCSPMKGHSHVYWYRQLPEEGLKFMVYLQKENIIDESGMPKERFSAEFPKEGPSILRIQQVVRGDSAAYFCASSSILGEGDYEQYFGPGTRLTVT.

This clonotype has at least ten counts. The V gene is TRBV3-1, the J gene TRBJ2-7; the D gene is possibly TRBD1 (6 bases). From germline, CDR1 is LGHDT and CDR2 YNNKEL (reference sequence). The germline V and J ends were trimmed by 5 bases and 7 bases, with 9 bases remaining between them. CDR3 size: 11 residues. In DNA form, the CDR3 reads TGTGCCAGCAGCTTCCAGGGGGAGCAGTACTTC. Translated, it gives CASSFQGEQYF.

This clonotype has at least ten counts. The J gene is TRBJ2-3, the V gene TRBV10-3; D gene ambiguous. Trimming took 5 bases from V and 2 from J, leaving 11 bases between them. This CDR3 has 14 amino acids. Germline V lookup: CDR1 ENHRY, CDR2 SYGVKD. Written as DNA, the CDR3 is TGTGCCATCAGTCTCTACTTGACCACAGATACGCAGTATTTT. It yields the protein CAISLYLTTDTQYF.

This clonotype was observed a few times. V usage is TRBV5-1 and J usage is TRBJ2-3; 10 nucleotides match TRBD2. CDR1 and CDR2 from the germline V gene are SGHRS and YFSETQ. The CDR3 runs to 16 residues. V gave up 0 bases and J gave up 6 bases; unmatched junction bases: 7. The CDR3 nucleotides read TGCGCCAGCAGCTTGGGGGCTAGCGGGAGCCACGATACGCAGTATTTT. Its translation: CASSLGASGSHDTQYF.

The V call is TRBV12-3 or TRBV12-4, the J call TRBJ1-2; D remains unclear. The CDR3 is made up of 13 amino acids. V dropped 6 bases and J dropped 4 bases, with 12 bases sitting between them. In DNA form, the CDR3 reads TGTGCCAGCAGCGTGGGCAGGACCTATGGCTACACCTTC. Amino acids: CASSVGRTYGYTF.